A selection of T cell receptor beta chains follows, all from one sample in a study of blood T cell repertoires in COVID-19. Measured with immunoSEQ multiplex PCR; TCRdb has only the in-frame clones, and not every one. The sample has 200,000 to 250,000 clones; roughly 86% are singletons. Sequencing was done on a sample of peripheral blood. These receptors originate from a woman in her forties or fifties with COVID-19, enrolled during active disease. CDR3s include the opening cysteine and the closing phenylalanine or tryptophan. D genes are given only for firm matches. Some rows mark clone size as missing; the rest say once, few, many or name a class of expanded clone.

DNA | CDR3 | D | J | size | V | length
TGTGCCAGCCCGGACAGGGTTAGGAAAGGCAATCAGCCCCAGCATTTT | CASPDRVRKGNQPQHF | TRBD1 | TRBJ1-5 | . | TRBV18 | 16
TGTGCCAGCAGGCCCTTAGGGGGCCAAAACACTGAAGCTTTCTTT | CASRPLGGQNTEAFF | TRBD1 | TRBJ1-1 | . | TRBV6-5 | 15
TGTGCCAGTAGTTCGAGGACATCTCAGCCCCAGCATTTT | CASSSRTSQPQHF | . | TRBJ1-5 | . | TRBV19 | 13
TGTGCCAGCTCCCCGGGACAGGGGCGTAATCAGCCCCAGCATTTT | CASSPGQGRNQPQHF | TRBD1 | TRBJ1-5 | . | TRBV18 | 15
TGTGCCAGCAGCACGAGGGGGGGGGAAAAACTGTTTTTT | CASSTRGGEKLFF | . | TRBJ1-4 | once | TRBV7-7 | 13
TGTGCCAGCAGGGACACCTTACGGGGGCAGCCCCAGCATTTT | CASRDTLRGQPQHF | . | TRBJ1-5 | . | TRBV6-5 | 14
TGTGCCAGCAGATTACAAGGAGATAATTCACCCCTCCACTTT | CASRLQGDNSPLHF | . | TRBJ1-6 | . | TRBV27 | 14
TGTGCCAGCAGTTTGGGGTATGGGGGCCCAGATACGCAGTATTTT | CASSLGYGGPDTQYF | . | TRBJ2-3 | . | TRBV27 | 15
TGTGCCAGCAGGGCAGCCCTAGGGGCCGGGGAGCTGTTTTTT | CASRAALGAGELFF | . | TRBJ2-2 | . | TRBV28 | 14
TGTGCCAGTAGTCCCTATAGAGACAGGTGGGAGAACACTGAAGCTTTCTTT | CASSPYRDRWENTEAFF | . | TRBJ1-1 | . | TRBV19 | 17
TGTCCCCTGCCAGGGGAACCTAATTCACCCCTCCACTTT | CPLPGEPNSPLHF | . | TRBJ1-6 | . | TRBV19 | 13
TGCGCCAGCAGTCAATCCGGGACAACGAACACCGGGGAGCTGTTTTTT | CASSQSGTTNTGELFF | . | TRBJ2-2 | . | TRBV23-1 | 16
TGTGCCAGCAGTTTAGTCCTACCCGGGGAGCTGTTTTTT | CASSLVLPGELFF | . | TRBJ2-2 | . | TRBV12-3/TRBV12-4 | 13